This TCR beta chain is drawn from a study of blood T cell repertoires in COVID-19. Background on the study: Material from acute and convalescent COVID-19 was sourced from the United States, Italy and Spain. Nucleic acid was either cDNA or gDNA, and it came from T cells, B-cell-depleted T cells, or PBMCs.

Trimming pared 3 bases from V and 5 bases from J, leaving 17 bases between. This CDR3 is 16 amino acids long. Germline V CDR1 and CDR2: SGHRS, YFSETQ. In the authors' methods: Reference gene primer amplification gave nucleated cell count estimates. The method was immunoSEQ multiplex PCR; TCRdb's version includes in-frame clones alone and lacks a portion of them. That table supplies the V and J calls and clone size; D and trimming were determined from the DNA. The data hold a few hundred thousand clones, with about 80% observed a single time. V is TRBV5-1 and J is TRBJ1-4; D gene unclear. Sequenced: peripheral blood. This TCR came from a human donor in a cohort sampled during active COVID-19. Here the CDR3 DNA reads TGCGCCAGCAGCTCCCGGGGAGGGATCCCGAATGAAAAACTGTTTTTT. Its translation is CASSSRGGIPNEKLFF.